This passage covers 21 T cell receptor beta chains from one sample sequenced in a study of blood T cell repertoires in COVID-19. Profiling relied on immunoSEQ multiplex PCR, and the TCRdb table lists in-frame clones only, not all of them. The sample consists of approximately 200,000 clones, 65% to 90% of them appearing once. The sequencing input was peripheral blood. These receptors were collected from a woman in her fifties or sixties with acute or convalescent COVID-19.

Worth noting for this clone: The sample contains more than one DNA sequence encoding this CDR3. V is TRBV19 and J is TRBJ1-2; TRBD1 matches at 10 bases. V dropped 3 bases and J dropped 6; count of bases not matched to a gene: 7. Germline loops: CDR1 LNHDA, CDR2 SQIVND (reference sequence). This CDR3 region has 15 residues. CDR3 in DNA: TGTGCCAGTAGTATCAGTCCCGGGACAGGGGATGGCTACACCTTC. Translating it yields CASSISPGTGDGYTF.

CDR3 region: CASSLGSYGYTF. The CDR3 region has the DNA TGCGCCAGCAGCTTGGGCAGCTATGGCTACACCTTC. The V gene is TRBV5-1, the J gene TRBJ1-2; D gene unclear. V lost 0 bases to trimming and J lost 4 bases, with 4 bases between them. CDR3 length: 12 residues. The germline V gene has CDR1 SGHRS and CDR2 YFSETQ. Combining the CDR3 with reference TRBV5-1 and TRBJ1-2 gives the whole variable domain KAGVTQTPRYLIKTRGQQVTLSCSPISGHRSVSWYQQTPGQGLQFLFEYFSETQRNKGNFPGRFSGRQFSNSRSEMNVSTLELGDSALYLCASSLGSYGYTFGSGTRLTVV.

The J gene is TRBJ2-1, the V gene TRBV6-5, with a weak D call TRBD2 (6 bases). The germline gives CDR1 MNHEY, CDR2 SVGAGI. V lost 8 bases, J lost 1 base, and 6 bases lay in between. The CDR3 contains 12 residues. CDR3 sequence (DNA): TGTGCCAGCGGGAGGTCCTACAATGAGCAGTTCTTC. This sequence encodes CASGRSYNEQFF.

As DNA, the CDR3 is TGCGCCAGCAGCCAAGATCTTCCAATATGGACAGGGGGGACCGGGGAGCTGTTTTTT. It yields the protein CASSQDLPIWTGGTGELFF. This chain connects TRBV4-1 to TRBJ2-2, with 10 positions matching TRBD1. The germline CDR1 and CDR2 sequences are MGHRA and YSYEKL. This CDR3 region has 19 residues. V was pared by 0 bases and J by 5 bases, with 12 bases of the junction left unmatched.

The chain combines TRBV9 with TRBJ1-2; D unclear. The CDR3 is made up of 12 amino acids. Germline CDR1 SGDLS, CDR2 YYNGEE. V gave up 0 bases and J gave up 8 bases, with 8 bases separating them. CDR3 protein: CASSVATWGYTF. For the CDR3, the DNA is TGTGCCAGCAGCGTAGCTACGTGGGGCTACACCTTC.

The J gene is TRBJ1-1, the V gene TRBV5-1; 7 bases align to TRBD1. After removal of 7 bases from V and 3 bases from J, the junction contained 6 bases not matched to a gene. The germline V gene has CDR1 SGHRS and CDR2 YFSETQ. The CDR3 loop spans 13 amino acids. For the CDR3, the DNA is TGCGCCAGCGGACCCAGGGGGGACACTGAAGCTTTCTTT. Translating it yields CASGPRGDTEAFF.

The chain uses TRBV15 and TRBJ2-1, with 7 nucleotides matching TRBD1. The CDR3 sequence is 22 residues long. The V and J ends lost 1 base and 0 bases, in that order; junction bases with no gene match: 21. The germline V gene has CDR1 LNHNV and CDR2 YYDKDF (reference sequence). CDR3 protein: CATSRAIGTEDFPELSYNEQFF. DNA for the CDR3: TGTGCCACCAGCAGAGCAATCGGGACAGAGGATTTTCCTGAACTCTCCTACAATGAGCAGTTCTTC.

The chain joins TRBV11-2 to TRBJ2-1; the match to TRBD2 covers 7 bases. V trimming: 5 bases; J trimming: 7 bases; junction bases outside the gene matches: 5. This CDR3 spans 13 amino acids. The V gene's germline CDR1 is SGHAT and CDR2 FQNNGV. The CDR3 nucleotides read TGTGCCAGCAGCCCCGGACTAGTAAATGAGCAGTTCTTC. Protein: CASSPGLVNEQFF.

The rearrangement uses TRBV5-5 and TRBJ2-5, with D possibly TRBD1 on 5 matching bases. V shed 2 bases and J shed 2 bases, with 13 bases lying between them. This CDR3 spans 15 amino acids. The V gene's germline CDR1 is SGHKS and CDR2 YYEKEE (reference sequence). CDR3 sequence reads: CASSFLLRTQETQYF. The CDR3 DNA follows: TGTGCCAGCAGCTTCCTCCTCCGGACACAAGAGACCCAGTACTTC.

This chain links TRBV27 with TRBJ1-6; D possibly corresponds to TRBD1 (5 bases). The V end was cut by 2 bases, the J end by 5 bases, with 10 bases between. Germline lookup yields CDR1 MNHEY and CDR2 SMNVEV (reference sequence). The CDR3 is 15 amino acids. Here the CDR3 DNA reads TGTGCCAGCAGTTTAAGTTGGGGGGATAATTCACCCCTCCACTTT. Its protein product is CASSLSWGDNSPLHF.

This chain uses TRBV2 with TRBJ2-7, with 7 nucleotides matching TRBD1. Germline V gene data show CDR1 as SNHLY and CDR2 as FYNNEI. This CDR3 contains 14 residues. Losses at the gene ends were 6 bases for V and 5 bases for J; bases not matched to a gene: 10. Written as DNA, the CDR3 is TGTGCCAGCAGGAGGGACAGTACGCTTCACGAGCAGTACTTC. Translating gives CASRRDSTLHEQYF.

The chain joins TRBV19 to TRBJ1-5, with TRBD1 matching 7 bases. In germline, CDR1 is LNHDA, CDR2 SQIVND (reference sequence). The CDR3 extends over 16 amino acids. The trim removed 9 bases at V and 3 bases at J, leaving 14 bases unmatched. Here the CDR3 DNA reads TGTGCCAGCGAGATACTTCAGGGGGGTAACAATCAGCCCCAGCATTTT. Residues: CASEILQGGNNQPQHF. Full variable domain (outside the CDR3, taken from reference TRBV19 and TRBJ1-5): DGGITQSPKYLFRKEGQNVTLSCEQNLNHDAMYWYRQDPGQGLRLIYYSQIVNDFQKGDIAEGYSVSREKKESFPLTVTSAQKNPTAFYLCASEILQGGNNQPQHFGDGTRLSIL.

The chain uses TRBV10-3 and TRBJ2-5; a weak D match, TRBD2 (6 bases). Germline-derived CDR1 and CDR2 are ENHRY and SYGVKD. V lost 0 bases and J 4 bases, leaving 12 bases between the germline ends. The CDR3 is 15 residues long. In DNA form, the CDR3 reads TGTGCCATCAGTGAGTCGAAGGCGGGAACAGAGACCCAGTACTTC. Translating it yields CAISESKAGTETQYF.

The chain carries TRBV9 and TRBJ2-3, with TRBD2 matching over 7 bases. J was trimmed by 0 bases and V by 3 bases; bases with no gene match: 7. Germline CDR1 reads SGDLS; CDR2 reads YYNGEE. The CDR3 is 16 residues long. The CDR3 here is CASSEAGVPSTDTQYF. The DNA of the CDR3 is TGTGCCAGCAGCGAGGCGGGGGTACCCAGCACAGATACGCAGTATTTT.

This clone was recorded at least ten times. J is TRBJ2-7 and V is TRBV27; D possibly corresponds to TRBD2 (6 bases). This CDR3 has 15 amino acids. Germline values: CDR1 MNHEY, CDR2 SMNVEV (reference sequence). V shed 5 bases and J shed 0 bases, with 14 bases lying between them. The CDR3 bases are TGTGCCAGCAGTGAAAGGGACGGGAGCTCCTACGAGCAGTACTTC. Translating gives CASSERDGSSYEQYF.

Turning to this clone: Other DNA sequences in the same sample also yield this CDR3. The chain links TRBV19 to TRBJ1-5; the match to TRBD1 covers 8 bases. The germline CDR1 and CDR2 sequences are LNHDA and SQIVND (reference sequence). J gave up 6 bases and V 0 bases, and 4 bases lay outside the gene matches. The CDR3 has 15 amino acids. The CDR3 reads CASSIEQGAAQPQHF. The DNA for the CDR3 is TGTGCCAGTAGTATAGAGCAGGGGGCGGCTCAGCCCCAGCATTTT.

Here the CDR3 reads CASSPAGGGRNEQFF. As DNA, the CDR3 is TGTGCCAGCAGCCCCGCCGGGGGGGGCCGGAATGAGCAGTTCTTC. The chain links TRBV6-2 or TRBV6-3 to TRBJ2-1; TRBD2 agrees at 8 bases. Germline lookup yields CDR1 MNHEY and CDR2 SVGEGT. Trimming cost V 6 bases and J 7 bases; bases outside gene matches: 11. This CDR3 region has 15 residues.

The J gene is TRBJ2-5, the V gene TRBV19, with a tentative D call TRBD2 (5 bases). Germline lookup yields CDR1 LNHDA and CDR2 SQIVND (reference sequence). Trimming removed 8 bases at V and 5 bases at J, with 15 bases between. The CDR3 covers 13 residues. The CDR3 region has the DNA TGTGCCAGTCGAGAACTAGGCGTGGAGACCCAGTACTTC. This gives the protein CASRELGVETQYF.

The chain recombines TRBV27 with TRBJ2-7; TRBD1 matches 8 bases. Germline-derived CDR1 and CDR2 are MNHEY and SMNVEV (reference sequence). The CDR3 length is 15 residues. V trimming: 6 bases; J trimming: 2 bases; junction bases outside the gene matches: 9. The CDR3 region has the DNA TGTGCCAGCAGGATGGACAGGGTCCTGCCCTACGAGCAGTACTTC. It is translated as CASRMDRVLPYEQYF.

The genes are TRBV29-1 and TRBJ2-1; 8 bases agree with TRBD2. Losses at the gene ends were 8 bases for V and 0 bases for J; bases not matched to a gene: 12. Germline-derived CDR1 and CDR2 are SQVTM and ANQGSEA. CDR3 size: 16 residues. The CDR3 sequence is CSLYGGAQSSYNEQFF. The CDR3 nucleotides are TGCAGCCTCTACGGGGGGGCGCAGAGCTCCTACAATGAGCAGTTCTTC.

CDR3 in amino acids: CASSGRAGERGYTF. In DNA form, the CDR3 reads TGTGCCAGCAGTGGTAGGGCAGGGGAGAGGGGCTACACCTTC. The chain is built from TRBV2 and TRBJ1-2; D is perhaps TRBD1 (6 bases). Germline CDR1 is SNHLY and CDR2 is FYNNEI. This CDR3 comprises 14 residues. Trimming pared 4 bases from V and 8 bases from J, leaving 17 bases between.